Presented here are 20 T cell receptor beta chains from one specimen sequenced in a study of T cells after yellow fever vaccination. MiXCR, applied by TCRdb to the 5' RACE reads, yields one record per CDR3 protein. Of about 160,000 distinct CDR3 sequences in the sample, about a tenth were seen once. The sample here was CD8+ T cells sorted from PBMCs, taken 45 days after the yellow fever booster vaccination. These receptors were taken from a man between 18 and 35 years old who received the YFV17D yellow fever vaccine.

This clonotype was seen more than once but under ten times. V and J are TRBV27 and TRBJ2-1; 14 positions agree with TRBD2. Germline-derived CDR1 and CDR2 are MNHEY and SMNVEV (reference sequence). The CDR3 is 15 amino acids. J gave up 10 bases and V 4 bases, and 6 bases lay outside the gene matches. The CDR3 bases are TGTGCCAGCAGTTCGGGACTAGCGGGGGATGGAGAGCAGTTCTTC. Its protein product is CASSSGLAGDGEQFF.

This clonotype was seen more than once but under ten times. The chain employs TRBV19 and TRBJ2-6; D is ambiguous. V gave up 9 bases and J gave up 4 bases, with 13 bases separating them. CDR1 is LNHDA, CDR2 SQIVND, per germline (reference sequence). This CDR3 spans 14 amino acids. The CDR3 loop reads CASRLSPGANVLTF. For the CDR3, the DNA is TGTGCCAGCCGGCTAAGCCCCGGGGCCAACGTCCTGACTTTC. Using reference TRBV19 and TRBJ2-6 for the parts outside the CDR3, the full variable domain is DGGITQSPKYLFRKEGQNVTLSCEQNLNHDAMYWYRQDPGQGLRLIYYSQIVNDFQKGDIAEGYSVSREKKESFPLTVTSAQKNPTAFYLCASRLSPGANVLTFGAGSRLTVL.

This chain joins TRBV5-7 and TRBJ2-7; TRBD1 matches 8 bases. TRBV5-7 is an ORF; its function is uncertain. J lost 2 bases, V lost 4 bases, and 2 bases had no gene match. The CDR3 extends over 13 amino acids. The CDR3 nucleotides are TGTGCCAGCAGCCACAGGGGGACCTACGAGCAGTACGTC. As protein: CASSHRGTYEQYV.

The chain employs TRBV4-1 and TRBJ1-2; the D is unclear. Germline V gene sequence: CDR1 MGHRA, CDR2 YSYEKL. V lost 3 bases and J lost 7, with 12 bases in between. CDR3 length equals 13 residues. The CDR3 sequence: CASSQLILGGYTF. In DNA, the CDR3 is TGCGCCAGCAGCCAGCTCATTCTGGGTGGCTACACCTTC.

This clonotype has a count of ten or more. In DNA form, the CDR3 reads TGTGCCAGCAGTTTTGCGGGGGGGTCCTACGAGCAGTACTTC. Amino acids: CASSFAGGSYEQYF. The rearrangement links TRBV12-3 or TRBV12-4 to TRBJ2-7; 9 nucleotides line up with TRBD2. The CDR3 is 14 amino acids. V shed 3 bases, J shed 1 base, and the junction held 1 base outside the gene matches.

J is TRBJ1-4 and V is TRBV7-9; TRBD1 matches 9 bases. This CDR3 is built from 16 residues. The V gene end was trimmed by 5 bases and the J gene end by 10 bases; junction bases not matched to a gene: 14. Germline CDR1 is SEHNR and CDR2 is FQNEAQ (reference sequence). CDR3 protein: CASSILTQGAGGKLFF. The CDR3, as DNA: TGTGCCAGCAGCATATTGACACAGGGGGCAGGCGGAAAACTGTTTTTT.

The V gene is TRBV4-3, the J gene TRBJ2-7; 16 nucleotides agree with TRBD2. The CDR3 length is 15 residues. V gave up 3 bases and J gave up 7 bases; unmatched junction bases: 3. Germline V CDR1 and CDR2: LGHNA, YSLEER. CDR3: CASSHGTSGGVEQYF. The CDR3 bases are TGCGCCAGCAGCCATGGGACTAGCGGGGGGGTGGAGCAGTACTTC.

This clonotype was observed a few times. The chain uses TRBV4-2 and TRBJ2-3, with no clear D. CDR3 length: 14 amino acids. Trimming left V 0 bases short and J 7 bases short, with 11 bases between. CDR1 is LGHNA and CDR2 is YNFKEQ in the germline V gene. The CDR3 coding sequence is TGTGCCAGCAGCCAAGAAAAAGCCCAATATACGCAGTATTTT. As protein: CASSQEKAQYTQYF.

This clonotype has ten or more counts. V gene TRBV4-1 combines with J gene TRBJ1-4, with no clear D. Trimming stripped 4 bases from V and 0 bases from J, with 9 bases between. The CDR3 sequence is 15 residues long. The germline V gene has CDR1 MGHRA and CDR2 YSYEKL. The CDR3: CASSPLLATNEKLFF. The CDR3 DNA reads TGCGCCAGCAGCCCTCTACTTGCAACTAATGAAAAACTGTTTTTT.

This clonotype was detected many times. J is TRBJ2-7 and V is TRBV19; D not resolved. CDR3 length: 13 amino acids. Germline CDR1 reads LNHDA; CDR2 reads SQIVND (reference sequence). Trimming shortened V by 5 bases and J by 3 bases, and 11 bases separated the two germline ends. The CDR3 nucleotides read TGTGCCAGTAGTCCTGCCAGCAACTACGAGCAGTACTTC. It specifies CASSPASNYEQYF.

The V call is TRBV28, the J call TRBJ2-3, with D unclear. CDR3 length: 14 amino acids. Germline lookup yields CDR1 MDHEN and CDR2 SYDVKM. V lost 0 bases, J lost 2 bases, and 6 bases lay in between. The CDR3 loop reads CASSLWGTTDTQYF. The CDR3 nucleotides read TGTGCCAGCAGTTTATGGGGCACCACAGATACGCAGTATTTT.

This chain joins TRBV4-1 and TRBJ2-7; weak D call: TRBD2 (6 bases). Germline V gene sequence: CDR1 MGHRA, CDR2 YSYEKL. V was shortened by 2 bases and J by 3 bases, with 14 bases between the two germline ends. The CDR3 consists of 15 residues. The CDR3 is CASSQTSSQFYEQYV. The CDR3 DNA sequence: TGCGCCAGCAGCCAAACTAGCTCCCAATTCTACGAGCAGTACGTC.

This rearrangement joins TRBV29-1 to TRBJ1-1; 7 positions agree with TRBD1. The V and J ends lost 1 base and 11 bases, in that order; junction bases with no gene match: 4. Germline CDR1 is SQVTM and CDR2 is ANQGSEA. The CDR3 covers 11 residues. The CDR3: CSVEGTGYAFF. In nucleotides, the CDR3 is TGCAGCGTTGAAGGGACAGGATACGCTTTCTTT.

This clonotype has a handful of counts. The genes are TRBV2 and TRBJ2-1, with D unresolved. The CDR3 is 14 amino acids. Germline-derived CDR1 and CDR2 are SNHLY and FYNNEI. Trimming stripped 4 bases from V and 1 base from J, with 8 bases between. The CDR3 here is CASSGWESYNEQFF. The CDR3 DNA follows: TGTGCCAGCAGTGGTTGGGAATCCTACAATGAGCAGTTCTTC.

There are many counts of this clonotype. V usage is TRBV7-2 and J usage is TRBJ1-1; no reliable D call. This CDR3 comprises 13 residues. Germline V gene data show CDR1 as SGHTA and CDR2 as FQGNSA. Trimming took off 1 base at V and 1 base at J, with 4 bases between the two ends. CDR3 DNA sequence: TGTGCCAGCAGCTTAGGGCGGAACACTGAAGCTTTCTTT. This codes for CASSLGRNTEAFF.

CDR3 residues: CASSSRQGQVYNSPLHF. CDR3 nucleotides: TGTGCCAGCAGTTCAAGACAGGGACAAGTTTATAATTCACCCCTCCACTTT. This sequence joins TRBV5-5 and TRBJ1-6; the match to TRBD1 covers 7 bases. The length of the CDR3 is 17 residues. In germline, CDR1 is SGHKS, CDR2 YYEKEE (reference sequence). The J segment lost 4 bases and the V segment lost 5 bases, leaving 12 bases of the junction unmatched. Filled out from reference TRBV5-5 and TRBJ1-6, the complete variable domain reads DAGVTQSPTHLIKTRGQQVTLRCSPISGHKSVSWYQQVLGQGPQFIFQYYEKEERGRGNFPDRFSARQFPNYSSELNVNALLLGDSALYLCASSSRQGQVYNSPLHFGNGTRLTVT.

The sample holds many counts of this clonotype. The chain is built from TRBV20-1 and TRBJ2-2; 7 nucleotides line up with TRBD2. V lost 6 bases and J lost 2; bases outside the gene matches: 6. The CDR3 has 14 residues. Germline V gene sequence: CDR1 DFQATT, CDR2 SNEGSKA (reference sequence). CDR3 nucleotides: TGCAGTGCGAAGCGGGACTTCAACACCGGGGAGCTGTTTTTT. Its translation: CSAKRDFNTGELFF.

This clonotype was observed a few times. This rearrangement joins TRBV6-5 to TRBJ2-3, with a possible D match to TRBD1 (6 bases). Trimming took 2 bases from V and 6 from J, leaving 9 bases between them. The CDR3 totals 13 residues. Germline V lookup: CDR1 MNHEY, CDR2 SVGAGI. The CDR3 protein is CASSYGTRDTQYF. CDR3 sequence (DNA): TGTGCCAGCAGTTACGGGACACGGGATACGCAGTATTTT.

This clonotype was recorded at least ten times. The V and J genes are TRBV4-3 and TRBJ2-1; D is ambiguous. This CDR3 contains 15 residues. In germline, CDR1 is LGHNA, CDR2 YSLEER. Trimming stripped 1 base from V and 0 bases from J, with 7 bases between. Here the CDR3 reads CASSQAASSYNEQFF. CDR3 bases: TGCGCCAGCAGCCAAGCAGCTAGCTCCTACAATGAGCAGTTCTTC.

There are a few counts of this clonotype. The chain employs TRBV7-9 and TRBJ2-1, with 11 positions matching TRBD2. The CDR3 loop spans 19 amino acids. Germline values: CDR1 SEHNR, CDR2 FQNEAQ (reference sequence). Losses at the gene ends were 5 bases for V and 1 base for J; bases not matched to a gene: 13. The CDR3 sequence is CASSPRDVSGGDSYNEQFF. DNA for the CDR3: TGTGCCAGCAGCCCCCGGGACGTTAGCGGGGGGGATTCCTACAATGAGCAGTTCTTC.